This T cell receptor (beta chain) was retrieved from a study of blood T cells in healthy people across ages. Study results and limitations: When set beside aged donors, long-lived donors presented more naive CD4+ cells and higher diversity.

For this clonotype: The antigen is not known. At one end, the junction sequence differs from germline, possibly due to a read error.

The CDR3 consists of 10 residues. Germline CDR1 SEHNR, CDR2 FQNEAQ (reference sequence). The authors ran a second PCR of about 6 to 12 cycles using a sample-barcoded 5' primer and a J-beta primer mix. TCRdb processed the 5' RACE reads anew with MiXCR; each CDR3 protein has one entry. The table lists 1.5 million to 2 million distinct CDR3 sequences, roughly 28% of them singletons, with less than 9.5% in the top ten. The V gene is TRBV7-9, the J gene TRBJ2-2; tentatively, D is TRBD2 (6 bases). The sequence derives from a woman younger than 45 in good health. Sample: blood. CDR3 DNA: TGTGCCAGCAGCTACCGGGAGCTGATTTTT. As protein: CASSYRELIF. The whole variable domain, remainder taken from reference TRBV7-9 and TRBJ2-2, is DTGVSQNPRHKITKRGQNVTFRCDPISEHNRLYWYRQTLGQGPEFLTYFQNEAQLEKSRLLSDRFSAERPKGSFSTLEIQRTEQGDSAMYLCASSYRELIFGEGSRLTVL.